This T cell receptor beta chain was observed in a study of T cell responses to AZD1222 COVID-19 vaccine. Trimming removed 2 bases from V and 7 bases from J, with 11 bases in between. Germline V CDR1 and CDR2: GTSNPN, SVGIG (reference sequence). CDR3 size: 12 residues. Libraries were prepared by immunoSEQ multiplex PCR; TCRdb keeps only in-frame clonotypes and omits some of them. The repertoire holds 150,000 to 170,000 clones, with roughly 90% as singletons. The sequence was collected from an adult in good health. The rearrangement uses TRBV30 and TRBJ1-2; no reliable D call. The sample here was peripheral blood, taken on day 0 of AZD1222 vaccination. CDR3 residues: CAWSQRRPGYTF. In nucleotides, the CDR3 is TGTGCCTGGAGTCAGCGCAGGCCTGGCTACACCTTC.